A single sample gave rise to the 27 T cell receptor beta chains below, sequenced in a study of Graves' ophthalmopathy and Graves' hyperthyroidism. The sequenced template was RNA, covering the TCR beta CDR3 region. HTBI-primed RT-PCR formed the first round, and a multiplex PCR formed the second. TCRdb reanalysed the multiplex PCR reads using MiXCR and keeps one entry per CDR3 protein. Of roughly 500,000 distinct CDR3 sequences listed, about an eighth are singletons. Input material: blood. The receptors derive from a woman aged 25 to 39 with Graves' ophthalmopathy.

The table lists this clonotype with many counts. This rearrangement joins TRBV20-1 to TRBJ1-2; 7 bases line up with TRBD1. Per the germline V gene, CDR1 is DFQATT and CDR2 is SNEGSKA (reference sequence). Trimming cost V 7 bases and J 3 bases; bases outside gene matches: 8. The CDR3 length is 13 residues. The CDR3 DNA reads TGCAGTGTCAGGGGCCAGGGGGACTATGGCTACACCTTC. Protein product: CSVRGQGDYGYTF.

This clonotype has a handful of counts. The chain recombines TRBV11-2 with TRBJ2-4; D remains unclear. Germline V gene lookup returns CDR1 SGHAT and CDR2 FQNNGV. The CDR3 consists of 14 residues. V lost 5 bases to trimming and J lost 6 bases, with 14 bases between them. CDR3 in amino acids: CASSPGRAGNIQYF. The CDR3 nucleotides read TGTGCCAGCAGCCCCGGGCGCGCTGGAAACATTCAGTACTTC.

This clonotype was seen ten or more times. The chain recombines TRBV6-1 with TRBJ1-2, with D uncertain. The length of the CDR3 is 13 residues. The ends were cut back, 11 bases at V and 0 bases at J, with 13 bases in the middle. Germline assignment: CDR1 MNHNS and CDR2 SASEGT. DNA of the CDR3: TGTGCCGCGCAACAAGAAGCTAACTATGGCTACACCTTC. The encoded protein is CAAQQEANYGYTF.

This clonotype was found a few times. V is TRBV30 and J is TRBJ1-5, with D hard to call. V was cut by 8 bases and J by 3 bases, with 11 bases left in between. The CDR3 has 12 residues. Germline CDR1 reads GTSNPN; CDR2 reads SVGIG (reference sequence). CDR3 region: CASGRFNQPQHF. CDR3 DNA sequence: TGTGCCAGCGGACGGTTCAATCAGCCCCAGCATTTT.

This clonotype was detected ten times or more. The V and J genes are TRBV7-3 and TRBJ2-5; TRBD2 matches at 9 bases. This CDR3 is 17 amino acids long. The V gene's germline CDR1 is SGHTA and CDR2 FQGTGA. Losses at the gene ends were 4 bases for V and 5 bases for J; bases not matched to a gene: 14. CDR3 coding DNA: TGTGCCAGCAGCTCCCGGCGGGCTAGCGGGATTAGGGAGACCCAGTACTTC. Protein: CASSSRRASGIRETQYF.

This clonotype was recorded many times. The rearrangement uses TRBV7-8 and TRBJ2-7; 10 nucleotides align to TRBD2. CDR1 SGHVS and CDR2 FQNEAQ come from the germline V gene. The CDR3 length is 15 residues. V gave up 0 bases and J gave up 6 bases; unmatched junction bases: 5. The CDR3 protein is CASSLASSGSVEQYF. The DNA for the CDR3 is TGTGCCAGCAGCTTAGCTTCTAGCGGGAGTGTCGAGCAGTACTTC. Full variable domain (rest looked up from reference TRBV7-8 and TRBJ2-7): GAGVSQSPRYKVAKRGQDVALRCDPISGHVSLFWYQQALGQGPEFLTYFQNEAQLDKSGLPSDRFFAERPEGSVSTLKIQRTQQEDSAVYLCASSLASSGSVEQYFGPGTRLTVT.

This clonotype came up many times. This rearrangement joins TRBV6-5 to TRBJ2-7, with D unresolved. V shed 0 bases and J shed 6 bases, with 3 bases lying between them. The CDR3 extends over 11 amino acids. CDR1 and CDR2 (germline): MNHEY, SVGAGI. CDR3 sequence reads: CASSYSGEQYF. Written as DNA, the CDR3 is TGTGCCAGCAGTTACTCTGGCGAGCAGTACTTC.

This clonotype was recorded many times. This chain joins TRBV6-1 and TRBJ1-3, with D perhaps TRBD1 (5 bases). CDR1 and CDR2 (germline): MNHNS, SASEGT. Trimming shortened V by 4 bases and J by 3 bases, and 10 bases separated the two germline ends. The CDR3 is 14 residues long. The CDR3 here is CASSVGQRGNTIYF. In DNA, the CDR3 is TGTGCCAGCAGTGTGGGGCAGCGTGGAAACACCATATATTTT.

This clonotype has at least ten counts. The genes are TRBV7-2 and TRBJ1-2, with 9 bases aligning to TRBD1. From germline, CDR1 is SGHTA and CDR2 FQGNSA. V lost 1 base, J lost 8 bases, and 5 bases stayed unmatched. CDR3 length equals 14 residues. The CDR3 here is CASSLVTGGSGYTF. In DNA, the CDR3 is TGTGCCAGCAGCTTAGTTACAGGGGGCTCCGGCTACACCTTC.

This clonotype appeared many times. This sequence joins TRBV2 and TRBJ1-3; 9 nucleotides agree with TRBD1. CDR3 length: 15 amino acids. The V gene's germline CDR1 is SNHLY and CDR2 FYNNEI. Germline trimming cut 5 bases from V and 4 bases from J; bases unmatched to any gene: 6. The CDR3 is CASSFKQGAGNTIYF. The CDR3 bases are TGTGCCAGCAGTTTCAAACAGGGGGCAGGAAACACCATATATTTT.

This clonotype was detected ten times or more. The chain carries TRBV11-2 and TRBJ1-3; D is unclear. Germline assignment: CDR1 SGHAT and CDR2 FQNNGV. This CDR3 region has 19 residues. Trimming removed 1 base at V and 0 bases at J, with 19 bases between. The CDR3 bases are TGTGCCAGCAGCTTAGTAGGGAGTGGGTCTCTGGGCTCTGGAAACACCATATATTTT. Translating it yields CASSLVGSGSLGSGNTIYF.

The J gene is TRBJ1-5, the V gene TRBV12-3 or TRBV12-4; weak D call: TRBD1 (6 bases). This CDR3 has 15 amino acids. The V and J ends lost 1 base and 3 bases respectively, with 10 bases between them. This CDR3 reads CASSLDQGPNQPQHF. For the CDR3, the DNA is TGTGCCAGCAGTTTAGATCAGGGGCCCAATCAGCCCCAGCATTTT.

CDR3 loop: CASSQTGNGANVLTF. Here the CDR3 DNA reads TGTGCCAGCAGCCAGACAGGGAACGGGGCCAACGTCCTGACTTTC. The gene calls are TRBV12-3 or TRBV12-4 and TRBJ2-6, with 7 bases that match TRBD1. V lost 6 bases and J lost 4; bases outside the gene matches: 6. CDR3 size: 15 residues.

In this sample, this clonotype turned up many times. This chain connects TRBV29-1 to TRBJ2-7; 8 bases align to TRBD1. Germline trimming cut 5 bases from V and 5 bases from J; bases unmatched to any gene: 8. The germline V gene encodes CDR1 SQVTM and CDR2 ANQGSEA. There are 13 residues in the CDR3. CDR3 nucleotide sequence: TGCAGCGTTCTAGGACAGGGTACCCACGAGCAGTACTTC. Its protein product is CSVLGQGTHEQYF.

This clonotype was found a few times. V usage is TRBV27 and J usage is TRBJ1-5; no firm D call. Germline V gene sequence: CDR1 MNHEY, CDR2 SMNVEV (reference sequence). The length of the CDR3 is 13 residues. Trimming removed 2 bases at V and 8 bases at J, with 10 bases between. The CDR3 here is CASSLGQSKPQHF. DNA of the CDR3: TGTGCCAGCAGTTTAGGGCAGAGTAAGCCCCAGCATTTT.

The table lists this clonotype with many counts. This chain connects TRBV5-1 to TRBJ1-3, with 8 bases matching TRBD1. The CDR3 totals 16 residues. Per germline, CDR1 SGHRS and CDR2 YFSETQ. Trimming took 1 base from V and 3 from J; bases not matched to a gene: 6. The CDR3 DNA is TGCGCCAGCAGCTTGTTGTCAGGGGGCGTTGGAAACACCATATATTTT. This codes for CASSLLSGGVGNTIYF.

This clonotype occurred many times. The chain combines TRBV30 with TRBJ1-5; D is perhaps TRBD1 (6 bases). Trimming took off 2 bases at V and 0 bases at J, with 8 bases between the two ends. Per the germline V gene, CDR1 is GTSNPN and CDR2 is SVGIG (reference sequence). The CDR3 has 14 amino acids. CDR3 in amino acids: CAWSRDTSNQPQHF. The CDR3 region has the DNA TGTGCCTGGAGTCGGGACACTAGCAATCAGCCCCAGCATTTT.

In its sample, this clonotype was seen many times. CDR3 sequence (DNA): TGTGCCAGCAGCCCTGGTCTAAGTGGAACAGGGGGTAACGAGCAGTACTTC. Protein product: CASSPGLSGTGGNEQYF. The rearrangement links TRBV7-6 to TRBJ2-7; 8 bases align to TRBD1. CDR1 is SGHVS and CDR2 is FNYEAQ in the germline V gene. The CDR3 sequence is 17 residues long. V shed 5 bases, J shed 5 bases, and the junction held 17 bases outside the gene matches.

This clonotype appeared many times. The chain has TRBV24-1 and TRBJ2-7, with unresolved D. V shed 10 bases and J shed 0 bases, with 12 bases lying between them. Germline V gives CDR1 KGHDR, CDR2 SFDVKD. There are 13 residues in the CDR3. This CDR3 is CATGRRGSYEQYF. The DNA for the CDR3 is TGTGCCACTGGGCGACGTGGCTCCTACGAGCAGTACTTC.

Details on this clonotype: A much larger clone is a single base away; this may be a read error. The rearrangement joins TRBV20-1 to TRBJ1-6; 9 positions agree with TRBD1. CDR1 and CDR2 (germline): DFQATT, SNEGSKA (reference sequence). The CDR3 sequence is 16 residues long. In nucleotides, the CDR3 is TGCAGTGCTAGAGCACCCCTGGGACAGGGAGTTTCACACCTCCACTTT. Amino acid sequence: CSARAPLGQGVSHLHF.

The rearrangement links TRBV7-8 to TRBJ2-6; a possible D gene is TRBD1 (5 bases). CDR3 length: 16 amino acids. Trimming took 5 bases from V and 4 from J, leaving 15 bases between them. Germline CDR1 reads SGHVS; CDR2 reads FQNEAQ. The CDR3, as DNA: TGTGCCAGCAGCAAACAGGCCGAGGCAGGGGCCAACGTCCTGACTTTC. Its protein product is CASSKQAEAGANVLTF.

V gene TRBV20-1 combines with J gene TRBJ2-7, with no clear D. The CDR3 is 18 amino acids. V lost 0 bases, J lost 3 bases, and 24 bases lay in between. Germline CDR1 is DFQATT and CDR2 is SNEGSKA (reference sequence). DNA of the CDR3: TGCAGTGCTAGAGACCGCACCCCGCTTGGGCCCTCCCTCTACGAGCAGTACTTC. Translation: CSARDRTPLGPSLYEQYF.

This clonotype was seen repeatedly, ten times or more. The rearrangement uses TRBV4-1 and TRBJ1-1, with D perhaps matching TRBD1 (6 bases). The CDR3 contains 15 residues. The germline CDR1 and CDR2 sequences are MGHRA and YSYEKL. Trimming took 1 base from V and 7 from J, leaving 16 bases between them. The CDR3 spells CASSQAPKQGHEAFF. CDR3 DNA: TGCGCCAGCAGCCAAGCCCCGAAGCAGGGACATGAAGCTTTCTTT.

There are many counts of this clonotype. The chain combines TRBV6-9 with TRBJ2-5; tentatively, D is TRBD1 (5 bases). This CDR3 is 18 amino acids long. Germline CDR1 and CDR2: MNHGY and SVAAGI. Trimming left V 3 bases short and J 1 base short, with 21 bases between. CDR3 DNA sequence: TGTGCCAGCAGTTACTGGGGCCGGCAGGCGCCTATCCAAGAGACCCAGTACTTC. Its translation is CASSYWGRQAPIQETQYF.

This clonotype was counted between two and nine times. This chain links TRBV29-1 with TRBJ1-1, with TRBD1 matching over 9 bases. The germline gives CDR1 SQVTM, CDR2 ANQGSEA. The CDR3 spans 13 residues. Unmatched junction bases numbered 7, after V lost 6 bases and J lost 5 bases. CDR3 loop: CSVTTGGETEAFF. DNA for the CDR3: TGCAGCGTGACGACAGGGGGAGAAACTGAAGCTTTCTTT.

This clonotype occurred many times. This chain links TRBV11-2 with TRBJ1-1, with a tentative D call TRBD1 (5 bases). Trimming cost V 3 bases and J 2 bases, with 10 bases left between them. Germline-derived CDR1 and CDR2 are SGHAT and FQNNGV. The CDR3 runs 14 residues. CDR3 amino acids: CASSLDILNTEAFF. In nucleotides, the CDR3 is TGTGCCAGCAGCTTGGACATCCTTAACACTGAAGCTTTCTTT. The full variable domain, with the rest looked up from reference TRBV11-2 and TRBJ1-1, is EAGVAQSPRYKIIEKRQSVAFWCNPISGHATLYWYQQILGQGPKLLIQFQNNGVVDDSQLPKDRFSAERLKGVDSTLKIQPAKLEDSAVYLCASSLDILNTEAFFGQGTRLTVV.

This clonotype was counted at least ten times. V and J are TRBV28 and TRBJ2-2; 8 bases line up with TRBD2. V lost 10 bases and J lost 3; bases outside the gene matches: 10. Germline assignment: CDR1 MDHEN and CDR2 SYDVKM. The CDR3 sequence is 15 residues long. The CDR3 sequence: CATREGSEDTGELFF. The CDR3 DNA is TGTGCCACCCGGGAGGGTAGTGAGGACACCGGGGAGCTGTTTTTT.